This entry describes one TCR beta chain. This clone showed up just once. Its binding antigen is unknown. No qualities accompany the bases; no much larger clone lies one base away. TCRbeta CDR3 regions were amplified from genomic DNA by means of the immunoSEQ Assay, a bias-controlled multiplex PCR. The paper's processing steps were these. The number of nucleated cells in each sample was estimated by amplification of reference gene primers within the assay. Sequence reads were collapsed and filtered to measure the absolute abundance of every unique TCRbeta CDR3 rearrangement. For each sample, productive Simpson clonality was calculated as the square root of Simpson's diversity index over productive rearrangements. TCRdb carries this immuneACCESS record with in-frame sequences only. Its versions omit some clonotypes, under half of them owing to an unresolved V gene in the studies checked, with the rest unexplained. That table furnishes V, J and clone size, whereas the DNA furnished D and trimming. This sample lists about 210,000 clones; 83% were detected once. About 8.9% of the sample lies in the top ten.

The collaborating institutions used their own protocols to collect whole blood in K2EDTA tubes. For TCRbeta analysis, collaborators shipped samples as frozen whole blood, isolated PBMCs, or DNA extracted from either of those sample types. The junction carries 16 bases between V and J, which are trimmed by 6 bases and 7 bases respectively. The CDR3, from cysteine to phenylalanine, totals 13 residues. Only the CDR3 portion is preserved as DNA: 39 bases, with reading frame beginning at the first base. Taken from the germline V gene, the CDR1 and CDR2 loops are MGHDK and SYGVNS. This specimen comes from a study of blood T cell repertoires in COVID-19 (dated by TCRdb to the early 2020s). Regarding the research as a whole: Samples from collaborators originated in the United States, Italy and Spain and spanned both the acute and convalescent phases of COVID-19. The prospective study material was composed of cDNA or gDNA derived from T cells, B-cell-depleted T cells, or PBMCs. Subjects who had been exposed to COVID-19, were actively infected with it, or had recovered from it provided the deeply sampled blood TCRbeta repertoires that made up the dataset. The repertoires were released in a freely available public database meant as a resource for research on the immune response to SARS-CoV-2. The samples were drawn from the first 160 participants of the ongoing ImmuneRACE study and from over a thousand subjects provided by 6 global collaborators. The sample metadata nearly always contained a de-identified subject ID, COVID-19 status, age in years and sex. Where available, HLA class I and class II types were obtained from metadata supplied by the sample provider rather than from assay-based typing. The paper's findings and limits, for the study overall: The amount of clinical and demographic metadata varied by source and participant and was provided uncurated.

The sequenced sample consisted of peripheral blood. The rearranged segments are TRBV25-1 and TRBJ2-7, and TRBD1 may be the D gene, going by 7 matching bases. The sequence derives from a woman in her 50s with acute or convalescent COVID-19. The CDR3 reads CASSDGGQREQYF. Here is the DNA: TGTGCCAGCAGCGACGGGGGACAGCGGGAGCAGTACTTC.